A selection of T cell receptor beta chains follows, all from one sample in a study of Ad26.COV2.S vaccination and SARS-CoV-2 variants. Clones were sequenced by immunoSEQ multiplex PCR, and TCRdb holds only the in-frame ones, with some missing. The sample has 400,000 to 500,000 clones; about 91% are singletons. The source material was peripheral blood, sampled in a trial of Ad26.COV2.S vaccine versus placebo. Receptor source: a person between 18 and 59 years old who received the Ad26.COV2.S COVID-19 vaccine or a placebo. CDR3s include the opening cysteine and the closing phenylalanine or tryptophan. The D gene is left open where the match is weak. Clone size appears in some rows only: once, few, many, or a class for an expanded clone.

cdr3_length,clone_size,v_call,d_call,cdr3_aa
14,-,TRBV14,-,CASSHLRSYNEQFF
13,-,TRBV28,TRBD1,CATEDRENQPQHF
16,-,TRBV7-8,-,CASSQEGGGINYGYTF
14,-,TRBV13,-,CASSLDPDTGELFF
15,-,TRBV7-2,TRBD1,CASSQGQGMLTEQFF
15,-,TRBV19,-,CASSPGPKRVDTQYF
17,-,TRBV28,TRBD1,CASSTGSQGYSNQPQHF
16,-,TRBV3-1/TRBV3-2,TRBD2,CASSQRTSGSTDTQYF
13,-,TRBV7-9,-,CASSFGVFSEAFF
20,-,TRBV6-6,-,CASSYPAEGWHPRINYGYTF
15,-,TRBV2,-,CASIPRKGFNTEAFF
14,-,TRBV9,TRBD1,CASSVEGAGEKLFF
13,once,TRBV14,-,CASSPVENTEAFF
12,-,TRBV28,-,CASKNPPDTQYF
14,-,TRBV10-3,-,CAITEPGRNEKLFF
15,-,TRBV28,TRBD2,CASRSGGAGTDTQYF
13,-,TRBV10-3,-,CAISSKGDTEAFF
15,-,TRBV2,TRBD1,CASRNQGGSEETQYF
14,-,TRBV10-3,TRBD1,CAIRLGQGSDTQYF
12,-,TRBV30,TRBD1,CAWGQGGETQYF
12,-,TRBV11-2,-,CASSLVNSPLHF
14,once,TRBV7-2,-,CASSFGGANEKLFF
16,-,TRBV7-8,TRBD2,CASSRTSGRTTDTQYF
15,-,TRBV18,-,CASSPLHTEGSEQYF
13,-,TRBV7-8,TRBD1,CASGDRGRTGYTF
16,few,TRBV4-3,-,CASSFQGGHSGNTIYF
13,once,TRBV19,-,CASSTRQLYGYTF
15,-,TRBV10-3,-,CASTPTKSVPGELFF
15,-,TRBV9,TRBD1,CASSRTGGNYNEQFF
16,-,TRBV5-6,-,CASSWGTGSTYSPLHF
15,-,TRBV7-3,-,CASSLGYSSYNEQFF
15,-,TRBV29-1,-,CSVEGIGGITDTQYF
12,-,TRBV28,-,CASHGGADTQYF
12,-,TRBV6-5,-,CASSWMGDGYTF
16,-,TRBV2,-,CASSTGGGRSNQPQHF
12,-,TRBV3-1/TRBV3-2,-,CASSHPPGVLYF
17,once,TRBV7-6,-,CASRSRYRGGRTGELFF
14,-,TRBV11-2,-,CASSWQTEPDTQYF
13,-,TRBV5-1,TRBD1,CASSPQGTYEQYF
15,-,TRBV3-1/TRBV3-2,TRBD2,CASSQIAGGYNEQFF
14,-,TRBV27,-,CASSTDSWSETQYF
11,-,TRBV12-3/TRBV12-4,TRBD1,CASSLGQGIDF
13,-,TRBV27,-,CASSLDRGEKLFF
15,-,TRBV5-4,TRBD2,CASSLPSGGAGELFF